One sample yielded the 21 T cell receptor beta chains listed below, sequenced in a study of cytomegalovirus exposure and HLA in healthy donors. The PCR used 60 Vbeta and 13 Jbeta primers. Profiled with immunoSEQ multiplex PCR; TCRdb holds only in-frame clones, not every one. The sample carries around 220,000 clones, roughly 80% recorded once. The specimen sequenced was PBMCs. The source of these receptors is a man in his forties in good health and CMV-seronegative.

Regarding this clone: Other DNA sequences from this sample encode an identical CDR3 as well. J is TRBJ2-1 and V is TRBV7-2, with no clear D. Germline CDR1 and CDR2: SGHTA and FQGNSA. V lost 1 base, J lost 0 bases, and 7 bases lay in between. This CDR3 is built from 15 residues. The CDR3 loop reads CASSLGVSSYNEQFF. The CDR3 nucleotides are TGTGCCAGCAGCTTAGGAGTGTCCTCCTACAATGAGCAGTTCTTC.

There are a few counts of this clone. J is TRBJ1-5 and V is TRBV19; D is unclear. Trimming removed 2 bases from V and 9 bases from J, with 8 bases in between. Germline V gene lookup returns CDR1 LNHDA and CDR2 SQIVND (reference sequence). The CDR3 has 12 amino acids. CDR3 loop: CASSITVWPQHF. The CDR3 DNA follows: TGTGCCAGTAGTATAACGGTGTGGCCCCAGCATTTT.

The chain combines TRBV13 with TRBJ2-3, with 7 bases identical to TRBD2. CDR1 is PRHDT, CDR2 FYEKMQ, per germline (reference sequence). The CDR3 loop spans 18 amino acids. V lost 4 bases and J lost 5; bases outside the gene matches: 18. CDR3 protein: CASSSAFILGGKRDTQYF. The CDR3, as DNA: TGTGCCAGCAGCTCCGCCTTTATCCTCGGGGGGAAGAGAGATACGCAGTATTTT.

This clone has a handful of counts. The same CDR3 is also encoded by other DNA sequences in this sample. CDR3 coding DNA: TGTGCCAGCAGCCTCGGGAGGAGAACTGAAGCTTTCTTT. Amino acid sequence: CASSLGRRTEAFF. The chain couples TRBV14 to TRBJ1-1, with D unresolved. The CDR3 is 13 amino acids. V lost 4 bases and J lost 5, with 11 bases in between. The germline gives CDR1 SGHDN, CDR2 FVKESK.

J is TRBJ2-5 and V is TRBV7-2, with D possibly matching TRBD2 (6 bases). The CDR3 is 14 residues long. Per the germline V gene, CDR1 is SGHTA and CDR2 is FQGNSA. V shed 5 bases and J shed 5 bases, with 15 bases lying between them. The CDR3 loop is CASSPRDSAETQYF. The CDR3 DNA reads as TGTGCCAGCAGCCCGCGGGACTCGGCGGAGACCCAGTACTTC.

The CDR3 nucleotides read TGTGCCAGCAGTGTAGCGGGAGCGCAGGTTGGCACAGATACGCAGTATTTT. Amino acid sequence: CASSVAGAQVGTDTQYF. The chain combines TRBV28 with TRBJ2-3; 9 nucleotides match TRBD2. CDR3 length: 17 residues. Per germline, CDR1 MDHEN and CDR2 SYDVKM. With V trimmed by 5 bases and J by 1 base, 10 bases remained unmatched.

The chain combines TRBV2 with TRBJ2-2; 9 bases agree with TRBD1. The V gene's germline CDR1 is SNHLY and CDR2 FYNNEI. The junction had 19 bases not matched to a gene; V was cut back by 1 base and J by 7 bases. The CDR3 runs 20 residues. In nucleotides, the CDR3 is TGTGCCAGCAGTGAAGACGGGGGACAGGGAAGATATGTGGGGAACGGGGAGCTGTTTTTT. This codes for CASSEDGGQGRYVGNGELFF.

The J gene is TRBJ2-1, the V gene TRBV7-8; 8 bases are a match to TRBD1. CDR1 and CDR2 (germline): SGHVS, FQNEAQ. This CDR3 contains 19 residues. V gave up 5 bases and J gave up 1 base; unmatched junction bases: 16. Here the CDR3 reads CASSHSTGEGGESYNEQFF. The CDR3 bases are TGTGCCAGCAGCCACTCGACAGGGGAAGGGGGAGAATCCTACAATGAGCAGTTCTTC.

This clone was recorded a few times. The J gene is TRBJ2-5, the V gene TRBV9; unclear D gene. The J call may be wrong; the DNA end is better matched by TRBJ2-7. The CDR3 has 13 residues. The germline CDR1 and CDR2 sequences are SGDLS and YYNGEE. This CDR3 reads CASSATTGGEQYF. Written as DNA, the CDR3 is TGTGCCAGCAGCGCGACGACGGGTGGCGAGCAGTACTTC.

The chain is built from TRBV11-3 and TRBJ2-7; the D gene is possibly TRBD2 (6 bases). The CDR3 has 14 amino acids. V was shortened by 4 bases and J by 3 bases, with 13 bases between the two germline ends. Germline CDR1 and CDR2: SGHNT and YENEEA. CDR3 in DNA: TGTGCCAGCAGCTCCAGTTGGGGGGACTACGAGCAGTACTTC. It specifies CASSSSWGDYEQYF.

This clone occurred once. The chain has TRBV18 and TRBJ2-7; weak D call: TRBD1 (7 bases). V was pared by 6 bases and J by 4 bases, with 19 bases between. The CDR3 spans 15 residues. Germline V lookup: CDR1 KGHSH, CDR2 LQKENI. CDR3 in DNA: TGTGCCAGCTCCCCTACAGGGGACTTGCCTTACGAGCAGTACTTC. Translation: CASSPTGDLPYEQYF.

The V call is TRBV5-1, the J call TRBJ2-7; D unresolved. The length of the CDR3 is 12 residues. The germline V gene encodes CDR1 SGHRS and CDR2 YFSETQ. V was clipped by 0 bases and J by 3 bases, with 4 bases between them. CDR3 sequence reads: CASSLVNYEQYF. In DNA, the CDR3 is TGCGCCAGCAGCTTGGTTAACTACGAGCAGTACTTC.

This clone was picked up one time. This chain connects TRBV4-1 to TRBJ2-1; D possibly corresponds to TRBD2 (5 bases). V was cut by 4 bases and J by 9 bases, with 10 bases left in between. The CDR3 runs 12 residues. CDR1 MGHRA and CDR2 YSYEKL come from the germline V gene. CDR3 nucleotide sequence: TGCGCCAGCAGCCCCTCTGGACTTGAGCAGTTCTTC. Amino acids: CASSPSGLEQFF.

The V and J genes are TRBV7-9 and TRBJ2-5; 12 nucleotides align to TRBD2. This CDR3 is built from 15 residues. V was pared by 6 bases and J by 1 base, with 3 bases of the junction left unmatched. Germline V gene data show CDR1 as SEHNR and CDR2 as FQNEAQ (reference sequence). CDR3 in DNA: TGTGCCAGCAGTCTAGCGGGAGGGTTCCAAGAGACCCAGTACTTC. Translated: CASSLAGGFQETQYF.

The V gene is TRBV6-5, the J gene TRBJ2-1; the D is unclear. The V gene lost 4 bases and the J gene lost 6 bases, with 4 bases spanning the gap. CDR1 MNHEY and CDR2 SVGAGI come from the germline V gene. This CDR3 comprises 11 residues. The DNA for the CDR3 is TGTGCCAGCAGTTTCCTCAATGAGCAGTTCTTC. Amino acid sequence: CASSFLNEQFF.

This sequence joins TRBV7-8 and TRBJ2-6; no reliable D call. Trimming stripped 2 bases from V and 2 bases from J, with 7 bases between. Germline V lookup: CDR1 SGHVS, CDR2 FQNEAQ. The CDR3 is 15 residues long. CDR3 residues: CASSLTRTGANVLTF. DNA for the CDR3: TGTGCCAGCAGCTTAACGAGAACTGGGGCCAACGTCCTGACTTTC.

In its sample, this clone was seen a few times. The CDR3 loop reads CASSEAGQEQYF. CDR3 in DNA: TGTGCCAGCAGTGAAGCGGGACAGGAGCAGTACTTC. The chain combines TRBV2 with TRBJ2-7; 7 nucleotides align to TRBD1. This CDR3 is built from 12 residues. Germline loops: CDR1 SNHLY, CDR2 FYNNEI. The ends lost 0 bases at V and 7 bases at J; junction bases unmatched: 0.

The rearrangement joins TRBV7-3 to TRBJ2-1, with a possible D match to TRBD2 (7 bases). Trimming cost V 5 bases and J 12 bases, with 14 bases left between them. Looked up from germline, CDR1 is SGHTA and CDR2 is FQGTGA. The CDR3 runs to 12 residues. CDR3 region: CASSPGEGGQFF. The CDR3 DNA is TGTGCCAGCAGCCCAGGGGAGGGTGGGCAGTTCTTC.

In this sample, this clone turned up a few times. The V gene is TRBV6-1, the J gene TRBJ2-7; possibly TRBD1 for D (6 bases). The CDR3 consists of 12 residues. V was cut by 7 bases and J by 4 bases, with 11 bases left in between. Germline lookup yields CDR1 MNHNS and CDR2 SASEGT. CDR3 bases: TGTGCCAGCACCTACAGGGTTTACGAGCAGTACTTC. Encoded protein: CASTYRVYEQYF.

This clone was seen only a few times. The chain recombines TRBV18 with TRBJ2-3; TRBD2 matches 8 bases. The CDR3 is 15 amino acids. From germline, CDR1 is KGHSH and CDR2 LQKENI. V dropped 3 bases and J dropped 0; count of bases not matched to a gene: 2. This chain's CDR3 is CASSPQRGSTDTQYF. The CDR3 DNA is TGTGCCAGCTCACCCCAGCGGGGGAGCACAGATACGCAGTATTTT.

J is TRBJ2-1 and V is TRBV11-3; 11 bases are a match to TRBD1. V dropped 1 base and J dropped 4; count of bases not matched to a gene: 3. Germline loops: CDR1 SGHNT, CDR2 YENEEA. The CDR3 contains 16 residues. CDR3 sequence: CASSLGGTGGYNEQFF. The CDR3, as DNA: TGTGCCAGCAGCTTAGGCGGGACAGGGGGGTACAATGAGCAGTTCTTC.